One sample yielded the 5 T cell receptor beta chains listed below, sequenced in a study of T cells in Graves' hyperthyroidism and ophthalmopathy. Authors of the study amplified TCR beta CDR3 regions from RNA transcripts. The HTBI set primed first-round TCR CDR3 RT-PCR. TCRdb passed the multiplex PCR reads through MiXCR, listing each CDR3 protein once. Among approximately 600,000 distinct CDR3 sequences listed, 14% were seen once. The sample taken for sequencing was blood. The receptors stem from a woman younger than 30 with Graves' ophthalmopathy.

In this sample, this clonotype turned up many times. The chain joins TRBV28 to TRBJ1-6; unclear D gene. The CDR3 covers 12 residues. The germline V and J ends were trimmed by 6 bases and 10 bases, with 10 bases remaining between them. CDR1 and CDR2 (germline): MDHEN, SYDVKM. CDR3 coding DNA: TGTGCCAGCAGAGTTGGAGTATCACCCCTCCACTTT. This sequence encodes CASRVGVSPLHF.

This chain joins TRBV18 and TRBJ2-5; the match to TRBD2 covers 13 bases. Per germline, CDR1 KGHSH and CDR2 LQKENI. V shed 6 bases and J 3 bases; nucleotides not matched to a gene: 1. The CDR3 consists of 14 residues. The CDR3 DNA reads as TGTGCCAGCTCCGGGACTAGCGGGGAAGAGACCCAGTACTTC. Amino acids: CASSGTSGEETQYF.

This clonotype was seen at least ten times. The CDR3 nucleotides read TGTGCCAGCAGCAACCTCGACAGGTCGGACTATGGCTACACCTTC. Protein product: CASSNLDRSDYGYTF. The rearrangement links TRBV3-1 to TRBJ1-2; maybe TRBD1 (6 bases). The V gene's germline CDR1 is LGHDT and CDR2 YNNKEL (reference sequence). Trimming pared 5 bases from V and 3 bases from J, leaving 16 bases between. The CDR3 loop spans 15 amino acids.

Points on this clonotype: A much larger clone differs from this one at a single base, so this may be a read error. J is TRBJ2-1 and V is TRBV7-3, with 13 bases lining up with TRBD2. With V trimmed by 5 bases and J by 4 bases, 5 bases remained unmatched. This CDR3 has 16 amino acids. The germline gives CDR1 SGHTA, CDR2 FQGTGA. The CDR3 protein is CASSRRGLAGYNEQFF. The DNA for the CDR3 is TGTGCCAGCAGCCGAAGGGGACTAGCGGGGTACAATGAGCAGTTCTTC.

In this sample, this clonotype turned up many times. The rearrangement links TRBV28 to TRBJ1-5; D uncertain. Germline V gene sequence: CDR1 MDHEN, CDR2 SYDVKM. V dropped 8 bases and J dropped 4 bases, with 15 bases sitting between them. The length of the CDR3 is 14 residues. The CDR3 nucleotides are TGTGCCAGCGAGTGGGGTGTTCGGAATCAGCCCCAGCATTTT. This translates into CASEWGVRNQPQHF.